A selection of T cell receptor beta chains follows, all from one sample in a study of T cell responses to AZD1222 COVID-19 vaccine. The assay was immunoSEQ multiplex PCR, and TCRdb's table has in-frame clones only and misses some. The data hold 150,000 to 200,000 clones, with about 92% observed a single time. Source: peripheral blood, taken 28 days after the second dose of the MenACWY control vaccine. The source is an adult who received the MenACWY meningococcal vaccine as a control. The CDR3 runs from the conserved cysteine through the conserved F or W.

v_call	j_call	cdr3_aa
TRBV19	TRBJ2-5	CASRGGGLRPETQYF
TRBV24-1	TRBJ2-5	CATSTITGTGKGETQYF
TRBV5-5	TRBJ1-1	CASSLIGQRTEAFF
TRBV9	TRBJ1-2	CASSVGSAVGYTF
TRBV9	TRBJ1-1	CASSGVGAGTEAFF
TRBV5-6	TRBJ1-2	CASRWTGANYGYTF
TRBV7-6	TRBJ2-3	CASSLGSGSRADTQYF
TRBV29-1	TRBJ1-2	CSVEPYSGDLGGRIYGYTF
TRBV28	TRBJ1-2	CASSLTQGGYTF
TRBV7-2	TRBJ1-3	CASSFVGQGPNTIYF
TRBV7-2	TRBJ2-1	CASSLNRDNEQFF
TRBV15	TRBJ1-3	CATSRGKGTSGNTIYF
TRBV9	TRBJ2-7	CASSVAGADTEQYF
TRBV9	TRBJ1-2	CASSPSGWAANYGYTF
TRBV4-2	TRBJ2-1	CASSQEWEPGAVYNEQFF
TRBV18	TRBJ1-1	CASSPGGGAFF
TRBV2	TRBJ2-2	CASSEVGGYGELFF
TRBV2	TRBJ1-1	CASNGADPSNTEAFF
TRBV9	TRBJ1-1	CASSGPGPSEAFF
TRBV11-2	TRBJ1-3	CASSGARSGNTIYF
TRBV6-5	TRBJ1-2	CASSGQGIGYGYTF
TRBV28	TRBJ2-7	CASSPAWEQYF
TRBV21-1	TRBJ1-6	CAAPGAGTGLCSPLHF
TRBV19	TRBJ1-5	CASHTDLSNQPQHF
TRBV19	TRBJ2-5	CASSIRPGTGEGETQYF
TRBV28	TRBJ1-5	CASTPPGAWPQHF
TRBV12-3/TRBV12-4	TRBJ2-7	CASSGGIYEQYF
TRBV9	TRBJ2-1	CASSVVGQGSYNEQFF
TRBV7-2	TRBJ1-2	CASSLDRTIVGYTF
TRBV11-2	TRBJ2-5	CASSWLTGEGETQYF
TRBV28	TRBJ2-3	CASSPLGQGDADTQYF
TRBV21-1	TRBJ2-1	CASSKVEAGGRHNEQFF
TRBV27	TRBJ2-7	CASSLDAGGMYEQYF
TRBV11-3	TRBJ2-7	CASSLAAGAYEQYF
TRBV21-1	TRBJ2-7	CASTEKEQHSYEQYF
TRBV29-1	TRBJ2-1	CSVDGGTSGTRGFF
TRBV28	TRBJ2-1	CASSLFMGGQGDEQFF
TRBV29-1	TRBJ2-7	CSARTSGNSYEQYF
TRBV29-1	TRBJ1-2	CSVWRRDRVAGYTF
TRBV12-3/TRBV12-4	TRBJ2-2	CALSPALTGELFF
TRBV4-3	TRBJ1-2	CASSQDRGEAYDGYTF
TRBV9	TRBJ1-1	CASSVDKNTEAFF
TRBV5-6	TRBJ1-6	CASSFSSYNSPLHF
TRBV9	TRBJ1-5	CASTPTGASNQPQHF
TRBV5-6	TRBJ2-7	CASSSGLGSEQYF
TRBV5-1	TRBJ1-1	CASSAGGWNTEAFF
TRBV5-1	TRBJ1-6	CASSFEDRTNSPLHF
TRBV30	TRBJ1-2	CAWVGTDYGYTF
TRBV28	TRBJ2-5	CASRRALRLETQYF
TRBV19	TRBJ2-6	CASSIGGVSANVLTF
TRBV7-2	TRBJ1-2	CASSPGGVYGYTF
TRBV11-3	TRBJ2-1	CASSLRESYNEQFF
TRBV6-2/TRBV6-3	TRBJ1-2	CASSYRPNGREGYTF
TRBV11-2	TRBJ1-6	CASSLNNSPLHF
TRBV6-5	TRBJ2-7	CASSRTRRFYEQYF
TRBV30	TRBJ1-2	CAWSPRDGYYGYTF
TRBV5-6	TRBJ1-5	CASSLGAGANQPQHF
TRBV5-5	TRBJ1-2	CASSFNGYGYTF
TRBV29-1	TRBJ2-4	CSVSGGQGALEDIQYF